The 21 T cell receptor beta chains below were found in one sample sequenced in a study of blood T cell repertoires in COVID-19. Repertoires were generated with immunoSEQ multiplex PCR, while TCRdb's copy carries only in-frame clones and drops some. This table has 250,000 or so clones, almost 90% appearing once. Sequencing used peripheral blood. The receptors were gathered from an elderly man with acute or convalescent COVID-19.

The CDR3 is CASSPYAASVRNTQYF. The CDR3, as DNA: TGTGCCAGCAGCCCCTATGCGGCCTCAGTGAGGAATACGCAGTATTTT. The chain uses TRBV3-1 (or the pseudogene TRBV3-2) and TRBJ2-3; D gene uncertain. Germline V CDR1 and CDR2: LGHDT, YNNKEL (reference sequence). The CDR3 consists of 16 residues. The ends were cut back, 4 bases at V and 7 bases at J, with 21 bases in the middle.

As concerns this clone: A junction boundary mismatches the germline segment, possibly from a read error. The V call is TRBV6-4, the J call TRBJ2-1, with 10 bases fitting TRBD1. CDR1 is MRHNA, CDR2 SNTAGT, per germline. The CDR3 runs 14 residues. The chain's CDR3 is CASSDGTGVEGWVF. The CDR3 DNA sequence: TGTGCCAGCAGTGATGGGACAGGGGTCGAAGGATGGGTCTTC.

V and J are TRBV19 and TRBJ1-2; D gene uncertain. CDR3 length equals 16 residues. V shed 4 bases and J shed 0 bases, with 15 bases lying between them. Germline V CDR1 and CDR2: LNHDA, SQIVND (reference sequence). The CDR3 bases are TGTGCCAGTAGTAGGCTCGGACTGCAAGCTAACTATGGCTACACCTTC. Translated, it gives CASSRLGLQANYGYTF.

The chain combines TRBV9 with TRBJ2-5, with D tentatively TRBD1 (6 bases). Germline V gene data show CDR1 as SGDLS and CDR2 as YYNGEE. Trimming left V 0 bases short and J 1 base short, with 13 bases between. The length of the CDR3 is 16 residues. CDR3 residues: CASSVATGFLQETQYF. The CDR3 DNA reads TGTGCCAGCAGCGTAGCCACAGGGTTCCTCCAAGAGACCCAGTACTTC.

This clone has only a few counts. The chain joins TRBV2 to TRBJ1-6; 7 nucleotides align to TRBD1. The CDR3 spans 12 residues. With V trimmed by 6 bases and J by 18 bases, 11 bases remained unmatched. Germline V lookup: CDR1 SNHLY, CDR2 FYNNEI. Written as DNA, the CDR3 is TGTGCCAGCAGACACAGGGGCCTCGGTCACCACTTT. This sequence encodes CASRHRGLGHHF.

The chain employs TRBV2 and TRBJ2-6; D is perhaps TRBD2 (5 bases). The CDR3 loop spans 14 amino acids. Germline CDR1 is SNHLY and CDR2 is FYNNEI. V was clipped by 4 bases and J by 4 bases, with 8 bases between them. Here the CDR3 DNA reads TGTGCCAGCAGTGGAGGGTACGGGGCCAACGTCCTGACTTTC. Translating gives CASSGGYGANVLTF.

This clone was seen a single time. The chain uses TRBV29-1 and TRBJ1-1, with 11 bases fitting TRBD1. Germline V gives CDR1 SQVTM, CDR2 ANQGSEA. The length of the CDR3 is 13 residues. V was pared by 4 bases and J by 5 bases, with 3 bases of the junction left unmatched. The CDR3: CSVGTGGWTEAFF. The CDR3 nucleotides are TGCAGCGTTGGGACAGGGGGCTGGACTGAAGCTTTCTTT.

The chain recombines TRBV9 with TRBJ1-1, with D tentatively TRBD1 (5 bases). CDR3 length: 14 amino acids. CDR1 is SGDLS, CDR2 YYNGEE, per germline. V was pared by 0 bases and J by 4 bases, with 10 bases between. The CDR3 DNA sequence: TGTGCCAGCAGCGTAGACGGGGGAGGCACTGAAGCTTTCTTT. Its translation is CASSVDGGGTEAFF. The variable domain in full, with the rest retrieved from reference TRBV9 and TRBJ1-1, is DSGVTQTPKHLITATGQRVTLRCSPRSGDLSVYWYQQSLDQGLQFLIQYYNGEERAKGNILERFSAQQFPDLHSELNLSSLELGDSALYFCASSVDGGGTEAFFGQGTRLTVV.

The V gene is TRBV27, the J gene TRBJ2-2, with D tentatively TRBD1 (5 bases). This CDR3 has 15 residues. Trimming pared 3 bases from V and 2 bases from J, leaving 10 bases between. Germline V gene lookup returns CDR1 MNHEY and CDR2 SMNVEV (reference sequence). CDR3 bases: TGTGCCAGCAGTTTTAGGGGTCCCAACACCGGGGAGCTGTTTTTT. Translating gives CASSFRGPNTGELFF.

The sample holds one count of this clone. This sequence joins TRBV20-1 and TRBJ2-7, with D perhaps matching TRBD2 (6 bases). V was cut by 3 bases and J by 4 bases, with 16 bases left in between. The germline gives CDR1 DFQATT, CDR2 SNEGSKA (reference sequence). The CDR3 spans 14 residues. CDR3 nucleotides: TGCAGTGCTAGTGGTCCTAGCGCGTCTTACGAGCAGTACTTC. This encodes CSASGPSASYEQYF.

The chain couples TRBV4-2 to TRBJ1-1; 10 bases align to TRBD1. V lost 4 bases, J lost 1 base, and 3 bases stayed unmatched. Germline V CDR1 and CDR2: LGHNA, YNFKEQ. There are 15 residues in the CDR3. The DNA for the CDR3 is TGTGCCAGCAGCCGACGGACAGGGGGGAACACTGAAGCTTTCTTT. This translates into CASSRRTGGNTEAFF.

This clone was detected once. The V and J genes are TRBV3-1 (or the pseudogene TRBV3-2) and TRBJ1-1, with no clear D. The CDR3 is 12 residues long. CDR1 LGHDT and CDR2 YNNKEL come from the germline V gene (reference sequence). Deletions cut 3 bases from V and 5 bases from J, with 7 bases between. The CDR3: CASSHLGTEAFF. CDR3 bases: TGTGCCAGCAGCCACCTCGGGACTGAAGCTTTCTTT.

CDR3 DNA: TGCGCCAGCAGCCACGAAAGGGGCAGGACGGAGGGTAATTCACCCCTCCACTTT. Its translation is CASSHERGRTEGNSPLHF. V gene TRBV4-1 combines with J gene TRBJ1-6, with D possibly TRBD1 on 5 matching bases. From germline, CDR1 is MGHRA and CDR2 YSYEKL. Between the trimmed V and J ends, which lost 3 bases and 6 bases, there was a span of 21 bases. The CDR3 extends over 18 amino acids.

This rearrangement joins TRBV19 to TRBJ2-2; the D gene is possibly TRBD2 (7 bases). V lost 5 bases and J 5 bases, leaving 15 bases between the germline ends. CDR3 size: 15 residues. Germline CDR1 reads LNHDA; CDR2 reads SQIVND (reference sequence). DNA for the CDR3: TGTGCCAGTAGTCCCCGGGGAGGGGGAACCGGGGAGCTGTTTTTT. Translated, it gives CASSPRGGGTGELFF.

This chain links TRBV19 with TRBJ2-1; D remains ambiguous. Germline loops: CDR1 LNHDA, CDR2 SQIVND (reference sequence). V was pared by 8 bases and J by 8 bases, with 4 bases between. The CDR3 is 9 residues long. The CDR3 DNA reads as TGTGCCAGTGGGCATGAGCAGTTCTTC. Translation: CASGHEQFF.

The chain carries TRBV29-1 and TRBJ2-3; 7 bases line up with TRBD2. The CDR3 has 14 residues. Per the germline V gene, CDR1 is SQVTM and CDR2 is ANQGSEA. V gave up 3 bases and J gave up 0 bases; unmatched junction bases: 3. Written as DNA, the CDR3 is TGCAGCGTTGAGCAAGCGGGAAGCACAGATACGCAGTATTTT. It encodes CSVEQAGSTDTQYF.

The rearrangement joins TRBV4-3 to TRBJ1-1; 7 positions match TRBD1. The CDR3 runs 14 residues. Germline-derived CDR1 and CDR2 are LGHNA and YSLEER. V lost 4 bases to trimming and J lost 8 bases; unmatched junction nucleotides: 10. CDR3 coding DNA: TGCGCCAGCAGCCGGATCGGGACAGACTCAGAAGCTTTCTTT. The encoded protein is CASSRIGTDSEAFF.

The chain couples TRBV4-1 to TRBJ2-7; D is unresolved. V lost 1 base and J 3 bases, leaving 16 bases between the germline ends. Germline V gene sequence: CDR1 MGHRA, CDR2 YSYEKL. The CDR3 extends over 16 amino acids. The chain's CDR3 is CASSQVFGADSYEQYF. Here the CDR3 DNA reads TGCGCCAGCAGCCAAGTATTTGGTGCGGATAGCTACGAGCAGTACTTC.

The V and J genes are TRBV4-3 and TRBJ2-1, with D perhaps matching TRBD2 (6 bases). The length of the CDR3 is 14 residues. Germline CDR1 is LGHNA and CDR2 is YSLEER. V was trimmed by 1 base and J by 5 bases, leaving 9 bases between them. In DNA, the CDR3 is TGCGCCAGCAGCCAAGCCACGGGGGACAATGAGCAGTTCTTC. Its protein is CASSQATGDNEQFF.

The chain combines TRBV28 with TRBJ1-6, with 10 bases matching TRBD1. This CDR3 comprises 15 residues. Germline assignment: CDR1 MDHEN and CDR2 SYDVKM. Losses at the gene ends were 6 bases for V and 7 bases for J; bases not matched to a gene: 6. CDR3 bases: TGTGCCAGCAGAAAGACAGGGGGCGCAAATTCACCCCTCCACTTT. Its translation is CASRKTGGANSPLHF.

CDR3 in amino acids: CASSIKLLAGEETQYF. The CDR3 nucleotides are TGTGCCAGTAGTATTAAGCTACTAGCGGGGGAAGAGACCCAGTACTTC. The chain recombines TRBV19 with TRBJ2-5; 11 bases are a match to TRBD2. The trim removed 3 bases at V and 3 bases at J, leaving 6 bases unmatched. Germline V lookup: CDR1 LNHDA, CDR2 SQIVND (reference sequence). The CDR3 is made up of 16 amino acids.